What follows describes a single TCR beta chain. What it binds is not known. This sample was included in a study of beta chain features in type 1 diabetes. Study details: Similarity in age, gender and cell yields was seen between patients and healthy donors. Study results and limitations: TCRB CDR3s were moderately but significantly shorter in Type 1 diabetes patients in all four CD4+ subsets.

All of the isolated RNA was reverse transcribed, so expressed TCRB transcripts were sequenced. The method was immunoSEQ multiplex PCR; TCRdb's version includes in-frame clones alone and lacks a portion of them. The sample has about 320,000 clones; 14% are singletons. The V end was cut by 4 bases, the J end by 4 bases, with 15 bases between. Germline V CDR1 and CDR2: SSHAT, FNYEAQ (reference sequence). CDR3 length: 15 residues. The sequenced material came from central memory CD4+ T cells from blood. The TCR originated in a man aged 25-45 years in good health. This rearrangement joins TRBV7-7 to TRBJ2-3; unclear D gene. CDR3 amino acids: CASSSLGFWADTQYF. The CDR3 DNA is TGTGCCAGCAGCTCTCTAGGGTTTTGGGCAGATACGCAGTATTTT.